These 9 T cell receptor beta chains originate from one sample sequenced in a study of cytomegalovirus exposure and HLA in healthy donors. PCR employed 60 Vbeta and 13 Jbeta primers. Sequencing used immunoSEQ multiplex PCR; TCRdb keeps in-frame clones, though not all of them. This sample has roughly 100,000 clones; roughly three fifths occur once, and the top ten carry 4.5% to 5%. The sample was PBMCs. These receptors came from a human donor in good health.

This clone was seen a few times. The CDR3 bases are TGTGCCAGCAGTCCCGCGGAGGGCGTCTCTGGAAACACCATATATTTT. Translating it yields CASSPAEGVSGNTIYF. This chain uses TRBV28 with TRBJ1-3; no firm D call. The CDR3 length is 16 residues. Germline CDR1 reads MDHEN; CDR2 reads SYDVKM. The V end lost 5 bases, the J end lost 0 bases, and 14 bases lay between the germline ends.

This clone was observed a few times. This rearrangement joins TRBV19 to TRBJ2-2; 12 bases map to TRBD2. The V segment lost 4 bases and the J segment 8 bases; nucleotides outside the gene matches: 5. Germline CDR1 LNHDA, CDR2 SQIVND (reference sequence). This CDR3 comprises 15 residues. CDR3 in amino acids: CASSSGTSGSGELFF. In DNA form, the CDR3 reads TGTGCCAGTAGTAGCGGGACTAGCGGGTCTGGGGAGCTGTTTTTT.

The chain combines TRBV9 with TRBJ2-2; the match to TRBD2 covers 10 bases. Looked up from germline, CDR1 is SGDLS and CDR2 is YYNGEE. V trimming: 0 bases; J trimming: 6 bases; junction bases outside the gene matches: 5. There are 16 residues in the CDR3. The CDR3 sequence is CASSVVPSGSSGELFF. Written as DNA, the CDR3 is TGTGCCAGCAGCGTAGTTCCTAGCGGGAGCTCCGGGGAGCTGTTTTTT.

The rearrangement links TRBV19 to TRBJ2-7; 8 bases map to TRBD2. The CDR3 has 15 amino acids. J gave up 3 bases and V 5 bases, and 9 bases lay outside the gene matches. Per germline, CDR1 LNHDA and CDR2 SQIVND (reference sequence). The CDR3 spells CASSRRPAGVYEQYF. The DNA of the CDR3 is TGTGCCAGTAGTCGGAGGCCAGCGGGAGTCTACGAGCAGTACTTC.

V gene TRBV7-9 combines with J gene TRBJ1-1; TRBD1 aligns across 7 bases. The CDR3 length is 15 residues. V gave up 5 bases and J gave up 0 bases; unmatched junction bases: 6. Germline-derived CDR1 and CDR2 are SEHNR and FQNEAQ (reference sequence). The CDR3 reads CASSVGTVLNTEAFF. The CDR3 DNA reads TGTGCCAGCAGCGTCGGGACAGTTCTGAACACTGAAGCTTTCTTT. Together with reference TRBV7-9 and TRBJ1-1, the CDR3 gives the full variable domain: DTGVSQNPRHKITKRGQNVTFRCDPISEHNRLYWYRQTLGQGPEFLTYFQNEAQLEKSRLLSDRFSAERPKGSFSTLEIQRTEQGDSAMYLCASSVGTVLNTEAFFGQGTRLTVV.

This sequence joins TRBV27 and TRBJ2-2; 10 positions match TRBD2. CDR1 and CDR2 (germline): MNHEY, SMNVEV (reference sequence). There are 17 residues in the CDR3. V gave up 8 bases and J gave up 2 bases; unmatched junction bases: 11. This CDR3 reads CASLRSSGSGNTGELFF. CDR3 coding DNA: TGTGCCAGCCTAAGGTCTAGCGGGAGTGGAAACACCGGGGAGCTGTTTTTT.

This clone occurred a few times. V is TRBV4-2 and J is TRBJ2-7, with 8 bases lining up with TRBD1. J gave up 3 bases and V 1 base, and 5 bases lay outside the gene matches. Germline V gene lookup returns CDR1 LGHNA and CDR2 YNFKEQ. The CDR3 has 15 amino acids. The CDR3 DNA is TGTGCCAGCAGCCAAGCCGAAGGACAGGGCTACGAGCAGTACTTC. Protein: CASSQAEGQGYEQYF.

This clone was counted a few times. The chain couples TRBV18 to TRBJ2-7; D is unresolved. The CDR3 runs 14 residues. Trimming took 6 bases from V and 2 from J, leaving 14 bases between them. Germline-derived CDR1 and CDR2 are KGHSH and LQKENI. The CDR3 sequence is CASSSLNRAYEQYF. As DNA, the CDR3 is TGTGCCAGCTCCTCCCTTAATCGGGCCTACGAGCAGTACTTC. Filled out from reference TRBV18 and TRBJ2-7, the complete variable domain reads NAGVMQNPRHLVRRRGQEARLRCSPMKGHSHVYWYRQLPEEGLKFMVYLQKENIIDESGMPKERFSAEFPKEGPSILRIQQVVRGDSAAYFCASSSLNRAYEQYFGPGTRLTVT.

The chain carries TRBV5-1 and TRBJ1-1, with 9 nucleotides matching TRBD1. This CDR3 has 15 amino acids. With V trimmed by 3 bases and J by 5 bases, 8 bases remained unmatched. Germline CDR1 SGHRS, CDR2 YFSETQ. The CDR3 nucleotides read TGCGCCAGCAGCTCCAACTCGACAGGGGGGACTGAAGCTTTCTTT. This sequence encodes CASSSNSTGGTEAFF. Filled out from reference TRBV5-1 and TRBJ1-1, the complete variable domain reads KAGVTQTPRYLIKTRGQQVTLSCSPISGHRSVSWYQQTPGQGLQFLFEYFSETQRNKGNFPGRFSGRQFSNSRSEMNVSTLELGDSALYLCASSSNSTGGTEAFFGQGTRLTVV.